These 4 T cell receptor beta chains were all obtained from the same sample, sequenced in a study of shared clonotypes between healthy human individuals. TCRdb's table, derived via immunoSEQ multiplex PCR, lists solely in-frame clones and lacks some. The sample shows approximately 1.1 million clones, 75% to 80% of them seen only once. The sample comprised memory CD4+ T cells from PBMCs. Noted subset: CD45RA-negative fraction. These receptors were obtained from a man aged 18 to 29 in good health. Some clones in this sample may be carry-over from other donors' samples.

This sequence joins TRBV5-1 and TRBJ2-3; 9 bases line up with TRBD1. With V trimmed by 4 bases and J by 4 bases, 7 bases remained unmatched. CDR1 and CDR2 (germline): SGHRS, YFSETQ. There are 15 residues in the CDR3. Here the CDR3 reads CASSLGTGLADTQYF. The CDR3 nucleotides are TGCGCCAGCAGCCTCGGGACAGGGCTGGCAGATACGCAGTATTTT. The complete variable domain, with remaining parts taken from reference TRBV5-1 and TRBJ2-3, reads KAGVTQTPRYLIKTRGQQVTLSCSPISGHRSVSWYQQTPGQGLQFLFEYFSETQRNKGNFPGRFSGRQFSNSRSEMNVSTLELGDSALYLCASSLGTGLADTQYFGPGTRLTVL.

The chain combines TRBV29-1 with TRBJ2-7; 10 bases fit TRBD2. CDR3 length: 15 residues. Germline V gene sequence: CDR1 SQVTM, CDR2 ANQGSEA. V trimming: 5 bases; J trimming: 4 bases; junction bases outside the gene matches: 11. In nucleotides, the CDR3 is TGCAGCGTTCTCCGTCTAGCGGGAGTTTCATACGAGCAGTACTTC. Its translation: CSVLRLAGVSYEQYF.

V gene TRBV30 combines with J gene TRBJ2-7; D uncertain. The CDR3 contains 12 residues. The V gene's germline CDR1 is GTSNPN and CDR2 SVGIG (reference sequence). The V end lost 0 bases, the J end lost 6 bases, and 9 bases lay between the germline ends. The CDR3 loop is CAWSVAWGEQYF. The CDR3 coding sequence is TGTGCCTGGAGTGTAGCGTGGGGCGAGCAGTACTTC.

This rearrangement joins TRBV7-8 to TRBJ2-7, with 9 nucleotides matching TRBD2. The CDR3 spans 16 residues. Losses at the gene ends were 5 bases for V and 1 base for J; bases not matched to a gene: 9. Germline values: CDR1 SGHVS, CDR2 FQNEAQ. The CDR3 nucleotides read TGTGCCAGCAGCCCCGTTAGCGGGGGAGCTTCCTACGAGCAGTACTTC. Translating it yields CASSPVSGGASYEQYF.